This T cell receptor (beta chain) was observed in a study of cytomegalovirus exposure and HLA in healthy donors. Study-level findings and limits: Information on immune exposure was restricted to one variable (CMV serostatus). A missense DCLRE1C variant was associated with V- and J-gene trimming of TCR beta chains in a later analysis, and an independent cohort replicated the association.

Primers for the PCR totalled 60 Vbeta and 13 Jbeta. Profiling relied on immunoSEQ multiplex PCR, and the TCRdb table lists in-frame clones only, not all of them. The repertoire consists of about 85,000 clones, with about 80% occurring once and the leading ten covering more than 20%. With regard to this clone: Its matching antigen is unknown.

V dropped 2 bases and J dropped 2; count of bases not matched to a gene: 7. The CDR3 is 17 residues long. The V gene's germline CDR1 is SGHRS and CDR2 YFSETQ. The specimen sequenced was PBMCs. The V gene is TRBV5-1, the J gene TRBJ2-2, with 9 bases that match TRBD1. The receptor was isolated from a woman aged 45 to 65 in good health and CMV-seropositive. In nucleotides, the CDR3 is TGCGCCAGCAGCTTCCCCGGGACAGGGTTTAACACCGGGGAGCTGTTTTTT. Translation: CASSFPGTGFNTGELFF.